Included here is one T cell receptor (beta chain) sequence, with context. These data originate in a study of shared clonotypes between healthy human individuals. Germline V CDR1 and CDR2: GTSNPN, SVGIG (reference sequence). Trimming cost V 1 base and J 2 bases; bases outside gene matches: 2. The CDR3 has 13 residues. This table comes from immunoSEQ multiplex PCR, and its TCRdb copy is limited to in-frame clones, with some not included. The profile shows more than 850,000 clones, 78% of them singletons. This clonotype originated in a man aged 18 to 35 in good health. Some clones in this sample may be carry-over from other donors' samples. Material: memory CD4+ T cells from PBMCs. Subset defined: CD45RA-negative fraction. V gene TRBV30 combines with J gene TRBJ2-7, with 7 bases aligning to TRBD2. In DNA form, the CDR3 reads TGTGCCTGGAGTGGCGGGAGTCCCTACGAGCAGTACTTC. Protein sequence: CAWSGGSPYEQYF.